One sample yielded the 17 T cell receptor beta chains listed below, sequenced in a study of blood T cell repertoires in COVID-19 (TCRdb year 2020). Library preparation used the immunoSEQ multiplex PCR assay. This is the immuneACCESS table as TCRdb keeps it, with only in-frame sequences that have V and J called. A part of the clones is gone; compared with another copy, unresolved V genes explain less than half, and the rest is unexplained. The sample table holds about 190,000 clones, of which under 90% were seen once. The top ten constitute around an eighth of the sample. The sample taken for sequencing was peripheral blood. These receptors came from a man younger than 40 with active or convalescent COVID-19.

The chain uses TRBV11-2 and TRBJ1-4, with 7 bases that match TRBD1. CDR3 length equals 14 residues. With V trimmed by 5 bases and J by 7 bases, 7 bases remained unmatched. Germline assignment: CDR1 SGHAT and CDR2 FQNNGV. The CDR3 nucleotides are TGTGCCAGCAGCCTCGGGACAGATTTTGAAAAACTGTTTTTT. This gives the protein CASSLGTDFEKLFF.

The chain is built from TRBV28 and TRBJ1-4; D may be TRBD1 (6 bases). The length of the CDR3 is 14 residues. The V gene's germline CDR1 is MDHEN and CDR2 SYDVKM. V was shortened by 6 bases and J by 6 bases, with 14 bases between the two germline ends. The CDR3 is CASRAGRTDEKLFF. The CDR3 nucleotides read TGTGCCAGCAGGGCCGGCAGGACAGATGAAAAACTGTTTTTT.

The V gene is TRBV19, the J gene TRBJ1-2; D is unresolved. The germline V gene has CDR1 LNHDA and CDR2 SQIVND (reference sequence). The V end lost 3 bases, the J end lost 3 bases, and 8 bases lay between the germline ends. The CDR3 spans 13 residues. CDR3 sequence: CASSMAADYGYTF. The CDR3 region has the DNA TGTGCCAGTAGTATGGCGGCAGACTATGGCTACACCTTC.

CDR3 nucleotide sequence: TGTGCCAGCAGTTTACGGGGTAGTAGGTACGAGCAGTACTTC. Protein sequence: CASSLRGSRYEQYF. The V gene is TRBV27, the J gene TRBJ2-7; TRBD2 is a possible D gene (5 bases). This CDR3 is 14 amino acids long. The V end was cut by 2 bases, the J end by 4 bases, with 12 bases between. Per the germline V gene, CDR1 is MNHEY and CDR2 is SMNVEV (reference sequence).

This chain connects TRBV28 to TRBJ1-1; D uncertain. Germline CDR1 and CDR2: MDHEN and SYDVKM. Trimming left V 4 bases short and J 1 base short, with 4 bases between. The CDR3 is 12 residues long. The CDR3 sequence: CASSSSNTEAFF. In nucleotides, the CDR3 is TGTGCCAGCAGTTCATCGAACACTGAAGCTTTCTTT. The whole variable domain, filled in from reference TRBV28 and TRBJ1-1, reads DVKVTQSSRYLVKRTGEKVFLECVQDMDHENMFWYRQDPGLGLRLIYFSYDVKMKEKGDIPEGYSVSREKKERFSLILESASTNQTSMYLCASSSSNTEAFFGQGTRLTVV.

Turning to this clone: Because the CDR3's place on the DNA is in doubt, the DNA is left out and the CDR3 is given as listed by TCRdb. The chain carries TRBV6-5 and TRBJ1-2. Germline V gives CDR1 MNHEY, CDR2 SVGAGI. The CDR3 adds up to 14 amino acids, both ends counted. The CDR3 loop reads CASTLTMATPSVLF.

The chain combines TRBV19 with TRBJ2-5, with TRBD1 matching 10 bases. With V trimmed by 6 bases and J by 0 bases, 4 bases remained unmatched. The length of the CDR3 is 15 residues. From germline, CDR1 is LNHDA and CDR2 SQIVND (reference sequence). The CDR3 here is CASSRQGANQETQYF. In nucleotides, the CDR3 is TGTGCCAGTAGCCGACAGGGGGCCAACCAAGAGACCCAGTACTTC.

In DNA form, the CDR3 reads TGTGCCAGCAGTGATCCCCAGGTTGAGTCACCCCTCCACTTT. It is translated as CASSDPQVESPLHF. The V gene is TRBV6-1, the J gene TRBJ1-6; D is unclear. V lost 3 bases, J lost 10 bases, and 13 bases lay in between. Germline V gives CDR1 MNHNS, CDR2 SASEGT. The CDR3 spans 14 residues.

The J gene is TRBJ1-6, the V gene TRBV19; TRBD1 agrees at 7 bases. The germline gives CDR1 LNHDA, CDR2 SQIVND (reference sequence). Unmatched junction bases numbered 12, after V lost 6 bases and J lost 7 bases. This CDR3 region has 16 residues. CDR3 nucleotides: TGTGCCAGTAGCAGTCCTTGGGACAGAGGAAATTCACCCCTCCACTTT. As protein: CASSSPWDRGNSPLHF.

This clone was observed a handful of times. The CDR3 DNA reads as TGTGCCAGCAGCCGGACAGGGAACTATGGCTACACCTTC. Its translation is CASSRTGNYGYTF. The rearrangement links TRBV11-2 to TRBJ1-2; 8 nucleotides align to TRBD1. The CDR3 spans 13 residues. V lost 5 bases, J lost 2 bases, and 1 base stayed unmatched. The germline gives CDR1 SGHAT, CDR2 FQNNGV.

The gene calls are TRBV6-5 and TRBJ2-5; the match to TRBD1 covers 7 bases. The germline V gene encodes CDR1 MNHEY and CDR2 SVGAGI. The length of the CDR3 is 15 residues. The J segment lost 4 bases and the V segment lost 0 bases, leaving 5 bases of the junction unmatched. The CDR3 nucleotides are TGTGCCAGCAGTTACTCGGGACAGTTTATAGAGACCCAGTACTTC. Encoded protein: CASSYSGQFIETQYF.

The V and J genes are TRBV13 and TRBJ2-7; a weak D match, TRBD1 (5 bases). Deletions cut 1 base from V and 3 bases from J, with 7 bases between. Germline CDR1 PRHDT, CDR2 FYEKMQ (reference sequence). The CDR3 spans 13 residues. The CDR3 here is CASSLDRGYEQYF. Here the CDR3 DNA reads TGTGCCAGCAGCTTAGATAGGGGCTACGAGCAGTACTTC.

This chain uses TRBV7-9 with TRBJ1-2; D uncertain. Germline V gene data show CDR1 as SEHNR and CDR2 as FQNEAQ (reference sequence). The ends were cut back, 8 bases at V and 7 bases at J, with 17 bases in the middle. The CDR3 runs to 13 residues. The DNA for the CDR3 is TGTGCCAGCGGGCGGACTGGGTCGGCTGGCTACACCTTC. Residues: CASGRTGSAGYTF.

The chain couples TRBV28 to TRBJ1-5, with D possibly matching TRBD1 (5 bases). The CDR3 spans 14 residues. Trimming shortened V by 6 bases and J by 7 bases, and 16 bases separated the two germline ends. The germline V gene has CDR1 MDHEN and CDR2 SYDVKM. In DNA, the CDR3 is TGTGCCAGCAGATCCTCAGGGAACGGACAGCCCCAGCATTTT. Translating gives CASRSSGNGQPQHF.

The rearrangement joins TRBV30 to TRBJ1-5; TRBD1 matches at 7 bases. J was trimmed by 1 base and V by 3 bases; bases with no gene match: 3. The V gene's germline CDR1 is GTSNPN and CDR2 SVGIG (reference sequence). This CDR3 region has 14 residues. CDR3 DNA sequence: TGTGCCTGGAGCGAGGGACAGAGCAATCAGCCCCAGCATTTT. This gives the protein CAWSEGQSNQPQHF.

The chain has TRBV18 and TRBJ2-2; tentatively, D is TRBD1 (7 bases). The CDR3 runs 16 residues. V was shortened by 5 bases and J by 2 bases, with 15 bases between the two germline ends. Germline CDR1 reads KGHSH; CDR2 reads LQKENI. The CDR3 region is CASSSQQGTNTGELFF. CDR3 nucleotides: TGTGCCAGCTCATCACAACAGGGGACTAACACCGGGGAGCTGTTTTTT.

The chain has TRBV14 and TRBJ2-1; TRBD1 aligns across 10 bases. Trimming removed 2 bases from V and 7 bases from J; junction bases left unmatched: 5. The CDR3 contains 15 residues. The germline gives CDR1 SGHDN, CDR2 FVKESK. The CDR3 bases are TGTGCCAGCAGCCAACTAAGGGACAGGGGTAATGAGCAGTTCTTC. Translating gives CASSQLRDRGNEQFF.